This TCR beta chain came from a study of cytomegalovirus exposure and HLA in healthy donors. The wider study: Out of 150 million to 200 million T cells, an earlier analysis found around 120 million unique TCR beta sequences in total. Whole-study findings and limits: Accurate prediction of HLA-A and HLA-B alleles (for most subjects) was reportedly achieved from TCR beta sequences. In an earlier analysis, about 87% or about 30%: the productive usage of most TCR beta V segments. It was likely that a cluster of highly shared sequence variants was a sequencing artifact.

Primers: 60 Vbeta forward and 13 Jbeta reverse. Profiling relied on immunoSEQ multiplex PCR, and the TCRdb table lists in-frame clones only, not all of them. The table has around 210,000 clones, around 75% seen once; the top ten hold approximately 0.4%. There are a few counts of this clone. The antigen is undetermined. Material: PBMCs. This receptor was obtained from a male donor in good health and CMV-seropositive.

The CDR3, as DNA: TGCAGCGTTGGACTAGCGGTGTCTAGCACAGATACGCAGTATTTT. It yields the protein CSVGLAVSSTDTQYF. The chain joins TRBV29-1 to TRBJ2-3; the match to TRBD2 covers 9 bases. There are 15 residues in the CDR3. Germline V gives CDR1 SQVTM, CDR2 ANQGSEA. V trimming: 4 bases; J trimming: 0 bases; junction bases outside the gene matches: 5.